The 28 T cell receptor beta chains given below trace back to one sample, sequenced in a study of T-cell memory formation after mild COVID-19. TCRdb used MiXCR to reprocess the 5' RACE reads, holding one entry per CDR3 protein. The table has tens of thousands of distinct CDR3 sequences, 5.5% to 8.5% seen once. The material sequenced was PBMCs or a T cell subset sorted from them (not recorded which). The receptors stem from an adult who had mild COVID-19 (a few samples of this study predate the infection). Cell type and time point are not known.

There are many counts of this clonotype. The chain employs TRBV11-3 and TRBJ2-2; no clear D gene. Germline assignment: CDR1 SGHNT and CDR2 YENEEA. Trimming cost V 5 bases and J 0 bases, with 10 bases left between them. This CDR3 has 15 amino acids. CDR3 in amino acids: CASSPPTANTGELFF. Written as DNA, the CDR3 is TGTGCCAGCAGCCCCCCAACGGCGAACACCGGGGAGCTGTTTTTT.

This clonotype was seen ten or more times. The V gene is TRBV19, the J gene TRBJ1-5; no clear D gene. Looked up from germline, CDR1 is LNHDA and CDR2 is SQIVND (reference sequence). CDR3 length equals 13 residues. Between the trimmed V and J ends, which lost 8 bases and 1 base, there was a span of 9 bases. CDR3 sequence (DNA): TGTGCCAGTTCCGGCGACAGCAATCAGCCCCAGCATTTT. This translates into CASSGDSNQPQHF.

This clonotype was observed at least ten times. The chain carries TRBV30 and TRBJ1-5; TRBD1 matches 7 bases. Germline lookup yields CDR1 GTSNPN and CDR2 SVGIG (reference sequence). The CDR3 spans 14 residues. V lost 1 base to trimming and J lost 3 bases; unmatched junction nucleotides: 3. The CDR3 sequence: CAWSGGQHNQPQHF. In DNA form, the CDR3 reads TGTGCCTGGAGTGGGGGACAGCACAATCAGCCCCAGCATTTT.

The V and J genes are TRBV15 and TRBJ2-2, with D possibly TRBD1 on 6 matching bases. The CDR3 is made up of 15 amino acids. Germline V gives CDR1 LNHNV, CDR2 YYDKDF (reference sequence). V lost 5 bases to trimming and J lost 5 bases, with 15 bases between them. CDR3 loop: CATSRSHRVTGELFF. CDR3 DNA sequence: TGTGCCACCAGCCGGTCCCACAGGGTTACCGGGGAGCTGTTTTTT.

V usage is TRBV20-1 and J usage is TRBJ2-1; 11 nucleotides match TRBD2. This CDR3 is built from 16 residues. Losses at the gene ends were 1 base for V and 3 bases for J; bases not matched to a gene: 5. Germline CDR1 is DFQATT and CDR2 is SNEGSKA (reference sequence). The CDR3 region has the DNA TGCAGTGCTAGAGCCACAGGGACTAGCGGCTACAATGAGCAGTTCTTC. This translates into CSARATGTSGYNEQFF.

This clonotype was seen a handful of times. The chain joins TRBV2 to TRBJ2-7; the D is unclear. Trimming cost V 5 bases and J 5 bases, with 7 bases left between them. Germline V lookup: CDR1 SNHLY, CDR2 FYNNEI. This CDR3 is built from 11 residues. The CDR3 coding sequence is TGTGCCAGCAGTCTTCTGGACGAGCAGTACTTC. Protein product: CASSLLDEQYF.

This clonotype was observed many times. The chain links TRBV18 to TRBJ2-5; D could derive from TRBD1 or TRBD2 (5 bases each). Trimming removed 5 bases at V and 7 bases at J, with 14 bases between. The germline gives CDR1 KGHSH, CDR2 LQKENI. There are 13 residues in the CDR3. CDR3 nucleotide sequence: TGTGCCAGCTCAGACGGGACCGAGAGGACCCAGTACTTC. It translates to CASSDGTERTQYF.

V gene TRBV6-6 combines with J gene TRBJ2-1, with 7 bases that match TRBD2. CDR1 is MNHNY and CDR2 is SVGAGI in the germline V gene (reference sequence). J gave up 5 bases and V 2 bases, and 6 bases lay outside the gene matches. The CDR3 extends over 15 amino acids. The CDR3 spells CASSYRSGGNNEQFF. The CDR3 bases are TGTGCCAGCAGTTACCGCTCGGGGGGAAACAATGAGCAGTTCTTC.

V is TRBV7-3 and J is TRBJ2-3; D call uncertain. There are 13 residues in the CDR3. Trimming removed 5 bases at V and 4 bases at J, with 10 bases between. The germline gives CDR1 SGHTA, CDR2 FQGTGA. The CDR3 coding sequence is TGTGCCAGCAGCCCATCTGGTCCAGATACGCAGTATTTT. Translating it yields CASSPSGPDTQYF.

V gene TRBV3-1 combines with J gene TRBJ2-1; D remains ambiguous. Germline CDR1 LGHDT, CDR2 YNNKEL (reference sequence). The CDR3 length is 15 residues. V was pared by 5 bases and J by 0 bases, with 11 bases between. CDR3 bases: TGTGCCAGCAGCGAAACTGGAAACTCCTACAATGAGCAGTTCTTC. Its translation: CASSETGNSYNEQFF.

This clonotype was counted ten times or more. The chain recombines TRBV6-2 or TRBV6-3 with TRBJ2-1, with 7 bases lining up with TRBD2. The J segment lost 14 bases and the V segment lost 9 bases, leaving 13 bases of the junction unmatched. The germline V gene has CDR1 MNHEY and CDR2 SVGEGT. The CDR3 covers 12 residues. CDR3 residues: CASTNPGRLKFF. The CDR3 DNA sequence: TGTGCCAGTACTAACCCCGGGAGGTTAAAGTTCTTC.

This clonotype was observed many times. The J gene is TRBJ2-1, the V gene TRBV7-2; D unresolved. Germline V lookup: CDR1 SGHTA, CDR2 FQGNSA. The CDR3 is 11 residues long. The V and J ends lost 5 bases and 4 bases respectively, with 3 bases between them. In DNA, the CDR3 is TGTGCCAGCAGCACATACAATGAGCAGTTCTTC. Residues: CASSTYNEQFF.

The chain uses TRBV29-1 and TRBJ1-1, with a possible D match to TRBD1 (6 bases). Germline loops: CDR1 SQVTM, CDR2 ANQGSEA. V was trimmed by 8 bases and J by 1 base, leaving 14 bases between them. This CDR3 is built from 13 residues. The CDR3 here is CSTGGGANTEAFF. In DNA, the CDR3 is TGCAGCACCGGGGGGGGGGCGAACACTGAAGCTTTCTTT.

There are many counts of this clonotype. The rearrangement uses TRBV27 and TRBJ1-1; 8 bases agree with TRBD1. After removal of 4 bases from V and 5 bases from J, the junction contained 12 bases not matched to a gene. Per the germline V gene, CDR1 is MNHEY and CDR2 is SMNVEV (reference sequence). The CDR3 has 16 amino acids. CDR3 in amino acids: CASSSPRGRVETEAFF. The CDR3 coding sequence is TGTGCCAGCAGTTCCCCCAGGGGGCGAGTGGAAACTGAAGCTTTCTTT.

Many counts were recorded for this clonotype. The J gene is TRBJ1-2, the V gene TRBV6-1; 7 bases match TRBD1. The ends lost 7 bases at V and 4 bases at J; junction bases unmatched: 9. The CDR3 extends over 14 amino acids. The V gene's germline CDR1 is MNHNS and CDR2 SASEGT. CDR3 bases: TGTGCCAGCACAAGACAGGGACTATTCTATGGCTACACCTTC. The encoded protein is CASTRQGLFYGYTF.

This clonotype was found many times. The chain recombines TRBV12-3 or TRBV12-4 with TRBJ2-3; D not resolved. V was cut by 3 bases and J by 7 bases, with 8 bases left in between. This CDR3 is 12 amino acids long. The CDR3 DNA sequence: TGTGCCAGCAGTTTGGTCCCCCATACGCAGTATTTT. Encoded protein: CASSLVPHTQYF.

This clonotype was detected many times. The chain combines TRBV4-3 with TRBJ2-1; no clear D gene. The V and J ends lost 2 bases and 6 bases respectively, with 14 bases between them. The CDR3 loop spans 15 amino acids. From germline, CDR1 is LGHNA and CDR2 YSLEER. The CDR3 DNA sequence: TGCGCCAGCAGCCAACTACAAGGAATCGGCAATGAGCAGTTCTTC. Translation: CASSQLQGIGNEQFF.

This clonotype is medium-sized within its sample. The chain carries TRBV4-1 and TRBJ2-5, with TRBD1 as a possible D gene (6 bases). V was trimmed by 1 base and J by 6 bases, leaving 18 bases between them. The germline gives CDR1 MGHRA, CDR2 YSYEKL. The CDR3 runs to 16 residues. The CDR3 nucleotides are TGCGCCAGCAGCCAAGCCCCCGCTGGTCAGGGGAAGACCCAGTACTTC. As protein: CASSQAPAGQGKTQYF.

The chain recombines TRBV2 with TRBJ1-4; D gene unclear. CDR1 is SNHLY, CDR2 FYNNEI, per germline. CDR3 size: 12 residues. Trimming removed 0 bases from V and 10 bases from J, with 6 bases in between. DNA for the CDR3: TGTGCCAGCAGTGAAGCGTCAGGAAAACTGTTTTTT. Protein sequence: CASSEASGKLFF.

This clonotype turned up a few times. This rearrangement joins TRBV3-1 to TRBJ2-7, with a possible D match to TRBD1 (6 bases). Trimming cost V 3 bases and J 0 bases, with 12 bases left between them. This CDR3 region has 15 residues. Germline-derived CDR1 and CDR2 are LGHDT and YNNKEL (reference sequence). CDR3 DNA sequence: TGTGCCAGCAGCCACCCACAGGGCCGCTCCTACGAGCAGTACTTC. This encodes CASSHPQGRSYEQYF.

In this sample, this clonotype turned up many times. The rearrangement joins TRBV7-8 to TRBJ1-1; possible D gene TRBD1, 6 bases. CDR3 length equals 14 residues. V was shortened by 5 bases and J by 1 base, with 11 bases between the two germline ends. From germline, CDR1 is SGHVS and CDR2 FQNEAQ. The CDR3 is CASSHREGNTEAFF. CDR3 sequence (DNA): TGTGCCAGCAGCCACAGGGAGGGGAACACTGAAGCTTTCTTT.

The chain combines TRBV3-1 with TRBJ2-5; no reliable D call. The CDR3 length is 16 residues. Deletions cut 1 base from V and 2 bases from J, with 14 bases between. CDR1 LGHDT and CDR2 YNNKEL come from the germline V gene (reference sequence). This CDR3 is CASSQGMALRQETQYF. The CDR3 coding sequence is TGTGCCAGCAGCCAAGGGATGGCGCTCCGACAAGAGACCCAGTACTTC.

This clonotype was counted at least ten times. This chain joins TRBV24-1 and TRBJ2-1; no reliable D call. V lost 7 bases to trimming and J lost 1 base, with 10 bases between them. The CDR3 covers 14 residues. The V gene's germline CDR1 is KGHDR and CDR2 SFDVKD. The CDR3 region has the DNA TGTGCCACCAGAGGAGACGGGTCCTACAATGAGCAGTTCTTC. It is translated as CATRGDGSYNEQFF.

This clonotype appeared many times. The chain recombines TRBV12-3 or TRBV12-4 with TRBJ1-1; no clear D gene. The CDR3 contains 14 residues. Trimming took 5 bases from V and 4 from J, leaving 14 bases between them. CDR3: CASSPASSSTEAFF. The CDR3 nucleotides read TGTGCCAGCAGTCCCGCCTCGAGCAGCACTGAAGCTTTCTTT.

This clonotype was seen ten or more times. The chain combines TRBV7-2 with TRBJ1-1, with 9 nucleotides matching TRBD1. J gave up 3 bases and V 5 bases, and 10 bases lay outside the gene matches. Germline loops: CDR1 SGHTA, CDR2 FQGNSA. The CDR3 consists of 16 residues. The CDR3 here is CASSLGQGVGYTEAFF. The CDR3 region has the DNA TGTGCCAGCAGCCTGGGACAGGGAGTGGGATACACTGAAGCTTTCTTT.

This clonotype was seen repeatedly, ten times or more. The chain combines TRBV4-3 with TRBJ1-1; D not certain. The V gene's germline CDR1 is LGHNA and CDR2 YSLEER. Trimming took 4 bases from V and 4 from J, leaving 10 bases between them. The CDR3 consists of 13 residues. In DNA form, the CDR3 reads TGCGCCAGCAGCCGAGATCGGCGCACTGAAGCTTTCTTT. It is translated as CASSRDRRTEAFF.

This clonotype was seen at least ten times. The chain carries TRBV7-2 and TRBJ1-2, with no clear D. CDR1 is SGHTA and CDR2 is FQGNSA in the germline V gene. V was shortened by 5 bases and J by 2 bases, with 9 bases between the two germline ends. The CDR3 totals 13 residues. The CDR3 sequence: CASSGQTNYGYTF. The CDR3 DNA reads as TGTGCCAGCAGCGGCCAGACAAACTATGGCTACACCTTC.

The table lists this clonotype with many counts. CDR3 residues: CASSFRVDSYNEQFF. CDR3 coding DNA: TGCGCCAGCAGCTTCAGGGTAGACTCCTACAATGAGCAGTTCTTC. The chain recombines TRBV5-1 with TRBJ2-1, with TRBD1 as a possible D gene (5 bases). Germline-derived CDR1 and CDR2 are SGHRS and YFSETQ. Trimming removed 2 bases at V and 0 bases at J, with 9 bases between. The CDR3 consists of 15 residues.